This passage covers 32 T cell receptor beta chains from one sample sequenced in a study of blood T cell repertoires in COVID-19. The assay was immunoSEQ multiplex PCR, and TCRdb's table has in-frame clones only and misses some. The sample yields approximately 120,000 clones, approximately 77% seen once. Sequencing input: peripheral blood. The source is a man aged 80 or over with acute or convalescent COVID-19.

The chain has TRBV7-2 and TRBJ2-7; 8 bases line up with TRBD1. Germline CDR1 SGHTA, CDR2 FQGNSA. With V trimmed by 1 base and J by 6 bases, 5 bases remained unmatched. CDR3 length: 14 amino acids. The CDR3 coding sequence is TGTGCCAGCAGCTTAGAAAGAGACAGGGGCGAGCAGTACTTC. Residues: CASSLERDRGEQYF.

The chain has TRBV7-3 and TRBJ1-1; no definite D call. The V end lost 4 bases, the J end lost 1 base, and 7 bases lay between the germline ends. The CDR3 extends over 13 amino acids. Germline CDR1 SGHTA, CDR2 FQGTGA. CDR3 sequence reads: CASSSNTNTEAFF. CDR3 nucleotide sequence: TGTGCCAGCAGCTCAAACACGAACACTGAAGCTTTCTTT.

The chain uses TRBV5-1 and TRBJ2-3, with 7 bases identical to TRBD1. Germline CDR1 reads SGHRS; CDR2 reads YFSETQ. The CDR3 is 14 amino acids. J lost 0 bases, V lost 4 bases, and 2 bases had no gene match. CDR3 coding DNA: TGCGCCAGCAGCGAGGGGGCTAGCACAGATACGCAGTATTTT. This encodes CASSEGASTDTQYF.

This chain connects TRBV2 to TRBJ2-5; possible D gene TRBD2, 6 bases. The CDR3 covers 14 residues. V dropped 6 bases and J dropped 0 bases, with 11 bases sitting between them. Germline loops: CDR1 SNHLY, CDR2 FYNNEI. CDR3 amino acids: CASRALANQETQYF. CDR3 sequence (DNA): TGTGCCAGCAGAGCCCTAGCGAACCAAGAGACCCAGTACTTC.

The chain combines TRBV7-2 with TRBJ2-1; 8 nucleotides align to TRBD2. The ends lost 1 base at V and 7 bases at J; junction bases unmatched: 6. The CDR3 length is 15 residues. The germline V gene encodes CDR1 SGHTA and CDR2 FQGNSA. CDR3 in amino acids: CASSLGGGGKNEQFF. CDR3 bases: TGTGCCAGCAGCTTAGGTGGCGGGGGGAAGAATGAGCAGTTCTTC. Full variable domain (remainder filled in from reference TRBV7-2 and TRBJ2-1): GAGVSQSPSNKVTEKGKDVELRCDPISGHTALYWYRQSLGQGLEFLIYFQGNSAPDKSGLPSDRFSAERTGGSVSTLTIQRTQQEDSAVYLCASSLGGGGKNEQFFGPGTRLTVL.

This clone is a singleton in its sample. This rearrangement joins TRBV6-5 to TRBJ1-2; 9 nucleotides match TRBD1. The CDR3 spans 14 residues. V was pared by 3 bases and J by 7 bases, with 6 bases of the junction left unmatched. Germline V CDR1 and CDR2: MNHEY, SVGAGI. The CDR3 DNA sequence: TGTGCCAGCAGTTATTCAACAGGGGGCTCTGGCTACACCTTC. It encodes CASSYSTGGSGYTF.

V is TRBV5-1 and J is TRBJ1-3; weak D call: TRBD1 (5 bases). V lost 7 bases, J lost 1 base, and 18 bases lay in between. The germline V gene has CDR1 SGHRS and CDR2 YFSETQ. The CDR3 loop spans 16 amino acids. The CDR3 DNA reads TGCGCCAGCTCCGGAGGTAGGGGACTTTCTGGAAACACCATATATTTT. As protein: CASSGGRGLSGNTIYF.

The rearrangement joins TRBV10-3 to TRBJ1-2, with D hard to call. The CDR3 sequence is 15 residues long. Germline-derived CDR1 and CDR2 are ENHRY and SYGVKD. Trimming cost V 4 bases and J 4 bases, with 16 bases left between them. Here the CDR3 DNA reads TGTGCCATCAGTGGCCCTCGCACGAGGAGCTATGGCTACACCTTC. Protein product: CAISGPRTRSYGYTF.

The chain couples TRBV29-1 to TRBJ2-7, with 15 bases fitting TRBD2. The trim removed 6 bases at V and 4 bases at J, leaving 13 bases unmatched. The CDR3 spans 17 residues. Germline CDR1 and CDR2: SQVTM and ANQGSEA. Here the CDR3 reads CSVAHGTSGGKSYEQYF. In nucleotides, the CDR3 is TGCAGCGTGGCACATGGGACTAGCGGGGGGAAGTCATACGAGCAGTACTTC.

The V and J genes are TRBV19 and TRBJ2-2, with TRBD1 as a possible D gene (7 bases). V was clipped by 6 bases and J by 5 bases, with 13 bases between them. This CDR3 is 14 amino acids long. CDR1 and CDR2 (germline): LNHDA, SQIVND (reference sequence). CDR3 nucleotides: TGTGCCAGTAGGGAGGGGGCGCGAACCGGGGAGCTGTTTTTT. Its protein is CASREGARTGELFF.

The table lists this clone with a few counts. The V gene is TRBV12-3 or TRBV12-4, the J gene TRBJ2-5, with no clear D. CDR3 size: 13 residues. V was shortened by 1 base and J by 3 bases, with 6 bases between the two germline ends. The CDR3 reads CASSLGPKETQYF. The DNA of the CDR3 is TGTGCCAGCAGTTTAGGGCCGAAAGAGACCCAGTACTTC.

The sample holds many counts of this clone. J is TRBJ1-5 and V is TRBV6-5, with TRBD1 as a possible D gene (5 bases). The CDR3 totals 13 residues. In germline, CDR1 is MNHEY, CDR2 SVGAGI. V lost 7 bases and J 9 bases, leaving 16 bases between the germline ends. CDR3 loop: CASTEGASGPQHF. The CDR3 nucleotides are TGTGCCAGCACCGAAGGGGCCTCCGGGCCCCAGCATTTT.

This clone was recorded only once. The chain uses TRBV9 and TRBJ2-1; 9 bases are shared with TRBD2. There are 15 residues in the CDR3. The V gene's germline CDR1 is SGDLS and CDR2 YYNGEE. Trimming removed 0 bases from V and 3 bases from J; junction bases left unmatched: 1. The CDR3 reads CASSVGSGGYNEQFF. The CDR3 DNA is TGTGCCAGCAGCGTAGGTAGCGGGGGCTACAATGAGCAGTTCTTC.

This chain links TRBV2 with TRBJ1-2, with 9 bases lining up with TRBD1. Losses at the gene ends were 5 bases for V and 4 bases for J; bases not matched to a gene: 5. From germline, CDR1 is SNHLY and CDR2 FYNNEI. This CDR3 is built from 14 residues. Here the CDR3 DNA reads TGTGCCAGCAGTCAGGACAGGGGCGGCTATGGCTACACCTTC. Protein product: CASSQDRGGYGYTF.

The chain uses TRBV5-6 and TRBJ2-3; weak D call: TRBD1 (5 bases). The ends were cut back, 0 bases at V and 0 bases at J, with 8 bases in the middle. CDR3 length equals 15 residues. In germline, CDR1 is SGHDT, CDR2 YYEEEE. The CDR3 nucleotides read TGTGCCAGCAGCTTGGAGGGGCGTAGCACAGATACGCAGTATTTT. The encoded protein is CASSLEGRSTDTQYF.

V is TRBV5-1 and J is TRBJ2-2; the D is unclear. Germline values: CDR1 SGHRS, CDR2 YFSETQ. The CDR3 runs 15 residues. V shed 0 bases and J shed 2 bases, with 8 bases lying between them. This CDR3 reads CASSLEQPNTGELFF. In nucleotides, the CDR3 is TGCGCCAGCAGCTTGGAACAGCCAAACACCGGGGAGCTGTTTTTT.

A few counts support this clone. The rearrangement joins TRBV11-2 to TRBJ2-7; 8 bases are a match to TRBD1. This CDR3 is built from 14 residues. Germline V CDR1 and CDR2: SGHAT, FQNNGV. Trimming took 6 bases from V and 4 from J; bases not matched to a gene: 8. The CDR3 DNA follows: TGTGCCAGCAGGTGGACAGGGCGAAGTTACGAGCAGTACTTC. Protein sequence: CASRWTGRSYEQYF.

The V call is TRBV19, the J call TRBJ2-2; TRBD2 matches 8 bases. Germline CDR1 LNHDA, CDR2 SQIVND (reference sequence). The junction had 5 bases not matched to a gene; V was cut back by 8 bases and J by 3 bases. The CDR3 spans 14 residues. CDR3 sequence: CASGLAGYTGELFF. CDR3 nucleotides: TGTGCCAGTGGTTTAGCGGGGTACACCGGGGAGCTGTTTTTT.

This clone has only a few counts. The rearrangement joins TRBV27 to TRBJ1-1, with TRBD1 identical over 7 bases. The V and J ends lost 4 bases and 1 base, in that order; junction bases with no gene match: 3. The CDR3 has 14 amino acids. Germline V gene sequence: CDR1 MNHEY, CDR2 SMNVEV (reference sequence). The CDR3 region has the DNA TGTGCCAGCAGTTATAGGACAGGGAACACTGAAGCTTTCTTT. This codes for CASSYRTGNTEAFF.

The chain employs TRBV10-3 and TRBJ1-2, with 9 bases fitting TRBD1. V shed 5 bases, J shed 0 bases, and the junction held 4 bases outside the gene matches. Per germline, CDR1 ENHRY and CDR2 SYGVKD. The CDR3 runs 15 residues. This chain's CDR3 is CAISRDRATNYGYTF. CDR3 bases: TGTGCCATCAGTCGGGACAGGGCTACTAACTATGGCTACACCTTC.

The CDR3: CASSQDQGTATDTQYF. The CDR3 DNA follows: TGCGCCAGCAGCCAAGATCAGGGGACAGCCACAGATACGCAGTATTTT. The V and J genes are TRBV4-3 and TRBJ2-3, with 7 bases identical to TRBD1. The J segment lost 2 bases and the V segment lost 0 bases, leaving 5 bases of the junction unmatched. The CDR3 is made up of 16 amino acids. CDR1 and CDR2 (germline): LGHNA, YSLEER.

This sequence joins TRBV7-8 and TRBJ2-5, with 8 positions matching TRBD1. The CDR3 contains 13 residues. V trimming: 2 bases; J trimming: 5 bases; junction bases outside the gene matches: 1. Germline V lookup: CDR1 SGHVS, CDR2 FQNEAQ. CDR3 in DNA: TGTGCCAGCAGCTTAAACAGGGGGGAGACCCAGTACTTC. Translation: CASSLNRGETQYF.

This chain uses TRBV4-1 with TRBJ2-5; 9 nucleotides align to TRBD2. Trimming removed 1 base from V and 6 bases from J; junction bases left unmatched: 12. This CDR3 region has 17 residues. CDR1 is MGHRA, CDR2 YSYEKL, per germline. CDR3 coding DNA: TGCGCCAGCAGCCAAGGTGAAGCGGGGGGCAATGGGAAGACCCAGTACTTC. Its translation: CASSQGEAGGNGKTQYF.

This sequence joins TRBV6-5 and TRBJ1-4, with 7 bases that match TRBD1. With 6 bases clipped from V and 8 bases from J, the junction kept 9 bases outside the gene matches. Germline values: CDR1 MNHEY, CDR2 SVGAGI. The CDR3 is 14 amino acids. CDR3 residues: CASSLDRSREKLFF. For the CDR3, the DNA is TGTGCCAGCAGCCTGGACAGGAGCCGGGAAAAACTGTTTTTT.

The rearrangement joins TRBV30 to TRBJ2-1, with D possibly matching TRBD2 (5 bases). CDR3 length: 15 amino acids. CDR1 is GTSNPN and CDR2 is SVGIG in the germline V gene (reference sequence). V lost 0 bases and J lost 2, with 11 bases in between. CDR3 residues: CAWSVWASPYNEQFF. DNA of the CDR3: TGTGCCTGGAGTGTATGGGCTAGCCCCTACAATGAGCAGTTCTTC.

This clone was recorded many times. CDR3 region: CASSPRGGRGTNTGELFF. The CDR3 nucleotides are TGTGCCAGCAGCCCTAGGGGCGGGCGGGGGACGAACACCGGGGAGCTGTTTTTT. The rearrangement links TRBV7-2 to TRBJ2-2, with 7 bases aligning to TRBD2. The CDR3 sequence is 18 residues long. Germline loops: CDR1 SGHTA, CDR2 FQGNSA. V shed 5 bases and J 0 bases; nucleotides not matched to a gene: 12.

The chain joins TRBV19 to TRBJ2-5; 8 positions match TRBD1. The V gene's germline CDR1 is LNHDA and CDR2 SQIVND (reference sequence). V was clipped by 3 bases and J by 4 bases; unmatched bases: 7. The CDR3 has 15 amino acids. CDR3 sequence reads: CASSIRAGGSETQYF. The CDR3 DNA sequence: TGTGCCAGTAGTATCAGGGCAGGGGGCTCAGAGACCCAGTACTTC.

The V gene is TRBV19, the J gene TRBJ1-5; D perhaps matches TRBD1 (5 bases). Trimming took 1 base from V and 7 from J, leaving 17 bases between them. In germline, CDR1 is LNHDA, CDR2 SQIVND (reference sequence). CDR3 length: 16 residues. CDR3 DNA: TGTGCCAGTAGTATAGGTGGATCCCTGGGGGGACAGCCCCAGCATTTT. This codes for CASSIGGSLGGQPQHF.

The chain has TRBV7-2 and TRBJ2-5; D may be TRBD2 (6 bases). Looked up from germline, CDR1 is SGHTA and CDR2 is FQGNSA. The CDR3 extends over 18 amino acids. The V gene lost 5 bases and the J gene lost 5 bases, with 27 bases spanning the gap. The CDR3: CASSPRMGGTFSWETQYF. The CDR3 region has the DNA TGTGCCAGCAGCCCCCGGATGGGCGGGACCTTTTCTTGGGAGACCCAGTACTTC. The full variable domain, its missing parts supplied by reference TRBV7-2 and TRBJ2-5, is GAGVSQSPSNKVTEKGKDVELRCDPISGHTALYWYRQSLGQGLEFLIYFQGNSAPDKSGLPSDRFSAERTGGSVSTLTIQRTQQEDSAVYLCASSPRMGGTFSWETQYFGPGTRLLVL.

V and J are TRBV2 and TRBJ2-1; 12 bases agree with TRBD2. The junction had 4 bases not matched to a gene; V was cut back by 2 bases and J by 8 bases. This CDR3 contains 15 residues. CDR1 and CDR2 (germline): SNHLY, FYNNEI. CDR3 protein: CASSELAGGSDEQFF. The CDR3 region has the DNA TGTGCCAGCAGTGAACTAGCGGGGGGGTCAGATGAGCAGTTCTTC.

This clone was found a few times. This rearrangement joins TRBV4-2 to TRBJ1-5; 7 positions agree with TRBD1. Germline-derived CDR1 and CDR2 are LGHNA and YNFKEQ. CDR3 length: 15 amino acids. Losses at the gene ends were 5 bases for V and 7 bases for J; bases not matched to a gene: 11. This CDR3 is CASSTRGGDGQPQHF. CDR3 nucleotide sequence: TGTGCCAGCAGCACTCGAGGGGGCGACGGGCAGCCCCAGCATTTT.

V gene TRBV2 combines with J gene TRBJ1-4; 9 nucleotides agree with TRBD1. Germline values: CDR1 SNHLY, CDR2 FYNNEI. The CDR3 consists of 14 residues. The V segment lost 3 bases and the J segment 9 bases; nucleotides outside the gene matches: 5. CDR3 region: CASSEGQGGQKLFF. The CDR3 nucleotides read TGTGCCAGCAGTGAGGGACAGGGCGGACAAAAACTGTTTTTT.